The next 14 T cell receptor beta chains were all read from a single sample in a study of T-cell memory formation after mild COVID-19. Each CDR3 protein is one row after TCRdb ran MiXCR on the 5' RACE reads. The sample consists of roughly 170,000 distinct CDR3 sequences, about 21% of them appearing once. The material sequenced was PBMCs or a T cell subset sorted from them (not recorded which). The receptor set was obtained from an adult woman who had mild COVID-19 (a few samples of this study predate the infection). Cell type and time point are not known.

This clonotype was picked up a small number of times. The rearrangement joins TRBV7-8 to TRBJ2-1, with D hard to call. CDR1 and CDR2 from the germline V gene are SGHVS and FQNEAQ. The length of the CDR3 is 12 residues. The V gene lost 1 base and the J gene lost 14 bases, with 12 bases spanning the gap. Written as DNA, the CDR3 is TGTGCCAGCAGCTTAGGTGGGCGCATGGAGTTCTTC. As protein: CASSLGGRMEFF.

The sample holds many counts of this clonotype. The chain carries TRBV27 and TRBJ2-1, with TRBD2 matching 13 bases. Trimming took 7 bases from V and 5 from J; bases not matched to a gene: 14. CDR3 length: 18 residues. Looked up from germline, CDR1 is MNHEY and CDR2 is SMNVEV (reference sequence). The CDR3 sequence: CASTRTSGSLVTNNEQFF. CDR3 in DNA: TGTGCCAGCACCCGGACTAGCGGGAGCCTGGTGACAAACAATGAGCAGTTCTTC.

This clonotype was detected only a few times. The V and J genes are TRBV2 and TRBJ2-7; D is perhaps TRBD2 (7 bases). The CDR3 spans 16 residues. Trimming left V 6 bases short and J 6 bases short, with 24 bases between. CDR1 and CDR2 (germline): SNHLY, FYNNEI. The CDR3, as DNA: TGTGCCAGCAGCTCGATAGGGGGGGCTCTTTTTGCCGAGCAGTACTTC. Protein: CASSSIGGALFAEQYF. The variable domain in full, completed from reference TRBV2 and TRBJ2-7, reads EPEVTQTPSHQVTQMGQEVILRCVPISNHLYFYWYRQILGQKVEFLVSFYNNEISEKSEIFDDQFSVERPDGSNFTLKIRSTKLEDSAMYFCASSSIGGALFAEQYFGPGTRLTVT.

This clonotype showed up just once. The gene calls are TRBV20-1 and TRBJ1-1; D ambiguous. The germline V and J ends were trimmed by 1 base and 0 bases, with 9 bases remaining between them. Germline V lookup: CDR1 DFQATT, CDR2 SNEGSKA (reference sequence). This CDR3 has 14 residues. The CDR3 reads CSARAWTVNTEAFF. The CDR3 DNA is TGCAGTGCTAGAGCCTGGACGGTGAACACTGAAGCTTTCTTT.

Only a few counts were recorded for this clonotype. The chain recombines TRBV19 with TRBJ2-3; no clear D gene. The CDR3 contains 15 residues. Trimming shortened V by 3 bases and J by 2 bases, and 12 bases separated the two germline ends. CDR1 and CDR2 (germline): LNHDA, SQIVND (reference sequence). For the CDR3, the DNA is TGTGCCAGTAGTATCGCCATTTCGGACACAGATACGCAGTATTTT. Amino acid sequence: CASSIAISDTDTQYF.

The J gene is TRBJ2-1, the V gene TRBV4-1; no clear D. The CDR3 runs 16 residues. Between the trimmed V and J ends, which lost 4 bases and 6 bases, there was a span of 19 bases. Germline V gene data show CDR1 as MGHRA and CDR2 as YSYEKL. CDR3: CASSPTPGPAGNEQFF. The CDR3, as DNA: TGCGCCAGCAGCCCCACCCCAGGCCCAGCTGGCAATGAGCAGTTCTTC.

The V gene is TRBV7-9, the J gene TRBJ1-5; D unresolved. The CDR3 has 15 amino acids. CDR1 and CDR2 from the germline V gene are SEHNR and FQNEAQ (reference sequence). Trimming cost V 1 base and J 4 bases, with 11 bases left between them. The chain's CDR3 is CASSLGLTGNQPQHF. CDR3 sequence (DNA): TGTGCCAGCAGCTTAGGGTTAACCGGGAATCAGCCCCAGCATTTT.

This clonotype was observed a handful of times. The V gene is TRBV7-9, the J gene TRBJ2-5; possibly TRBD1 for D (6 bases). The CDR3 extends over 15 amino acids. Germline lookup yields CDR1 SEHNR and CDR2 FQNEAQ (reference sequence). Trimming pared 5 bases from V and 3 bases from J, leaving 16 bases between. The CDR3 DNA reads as TGTGCCAGCAGCCTTGTGTTGGACAGTAAAGAGACCCAGTACTTC. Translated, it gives CASSLVLDSKETQYF.

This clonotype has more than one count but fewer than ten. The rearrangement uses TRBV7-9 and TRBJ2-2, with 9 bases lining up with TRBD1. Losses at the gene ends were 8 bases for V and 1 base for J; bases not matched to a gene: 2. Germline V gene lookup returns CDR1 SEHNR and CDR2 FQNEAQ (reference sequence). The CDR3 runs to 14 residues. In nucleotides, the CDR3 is TGTGCCAGCGAGGGACAGGGGAACACCGGGGAGCTGTTTTTT. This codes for CASEGQGNTGELFF.

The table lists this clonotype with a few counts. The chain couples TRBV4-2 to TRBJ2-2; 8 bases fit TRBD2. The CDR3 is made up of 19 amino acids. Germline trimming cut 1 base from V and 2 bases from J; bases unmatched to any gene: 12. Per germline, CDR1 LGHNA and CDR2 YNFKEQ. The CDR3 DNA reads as TGTGCCAGCAGCCAAGGCGGGACTAGTGGTATTTCAAACACCGGGGAGCTGTTTTTT. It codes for CASSQGGTSGISNTGELFF.

The CDR3 protein is CASSYWAVSNQPQHF. CDR3 DNA sequence: TGTGCCAGCAGTTACTGGGCGGTTAGCAATCAGCCCCAGCATTTT. The V gene is TRBV6-2 or TRBV6-3, the J gene TRBJ1-5; no reliable D call. V was trimmed by 1 base and J by 0 bases, leaving 7 bases between them. Germline V gives CDR1 MNHEY, CDR2 SVGEGT. The CDR3 spans 15 residues.

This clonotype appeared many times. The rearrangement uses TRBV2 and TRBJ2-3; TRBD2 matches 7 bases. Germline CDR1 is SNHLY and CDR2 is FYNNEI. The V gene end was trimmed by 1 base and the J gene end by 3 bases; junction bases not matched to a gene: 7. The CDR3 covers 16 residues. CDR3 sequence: CASSEESGVGTDTQYF. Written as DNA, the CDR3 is TGTGCCAGCAGTGAAGAGAGCGGGGTAGGAACAGATACGCAGTATTTT. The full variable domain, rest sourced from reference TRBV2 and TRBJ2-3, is EPEVTQTPSHQVTQMGQEVILRCVPISNHLYFYWYRQILGQKVEFLVSFYNNEISEKSEIFDDQFSVERPDGSNFTLKIRSTKLEDSAMYFCASSEESGVGTDTQYFGPGTRLTVL.

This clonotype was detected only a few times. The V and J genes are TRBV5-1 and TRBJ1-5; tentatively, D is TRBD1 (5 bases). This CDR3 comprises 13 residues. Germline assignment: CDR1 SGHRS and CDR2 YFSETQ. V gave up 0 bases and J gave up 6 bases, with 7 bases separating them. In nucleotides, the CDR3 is TGCGCCAGCAGCTTGGCCACAGGTCAGCCCCAGCATTTT. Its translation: CASSLATGQPQHF.

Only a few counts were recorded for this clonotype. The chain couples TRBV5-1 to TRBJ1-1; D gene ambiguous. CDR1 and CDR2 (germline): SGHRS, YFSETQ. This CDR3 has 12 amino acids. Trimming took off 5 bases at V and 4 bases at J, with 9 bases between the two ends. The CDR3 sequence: CASRLATTEAFF. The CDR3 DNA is TGCGCCAGCAGGCTAGCTACCACTGAAGCTTTCTTT.